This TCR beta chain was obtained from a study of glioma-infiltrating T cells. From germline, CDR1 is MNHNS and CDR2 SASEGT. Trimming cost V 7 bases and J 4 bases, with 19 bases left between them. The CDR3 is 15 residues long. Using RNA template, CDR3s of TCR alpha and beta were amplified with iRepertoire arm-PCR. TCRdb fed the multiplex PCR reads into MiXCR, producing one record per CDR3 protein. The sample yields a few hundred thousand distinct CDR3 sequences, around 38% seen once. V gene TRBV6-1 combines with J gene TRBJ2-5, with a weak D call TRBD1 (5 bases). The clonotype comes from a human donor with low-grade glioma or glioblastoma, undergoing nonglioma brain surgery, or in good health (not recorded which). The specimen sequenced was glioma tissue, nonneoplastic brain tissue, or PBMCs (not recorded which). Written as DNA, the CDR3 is TGTGCCAGCAACGACAACAAGGGGCGACGAGAGACCCAGTACTTC. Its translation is CASNDNKGRRETQYF.